The rows below give T cell receptor beta chains drawn from one sample of a study of shared clonotypes between healthy human individuals. Some clones are missing from TCRdb's copy, which holds only in-frame ones; the method was immunoSEQ multiplex PCR. This repertoire shows approximately 500,000 clones, around 74% found once; its top ten account for approximately 13%. Sequences were obtained from PBMCs. Receptors were obtained from a woman aged 40 to 49 in good health. Some clones in this sample may be carry-over from other donors' samples. CDR3s include the opening cysteine and the closing phenylalanine or tryptophan. Each record gives: CDR3 length, J gene, D gene, clone size, V gene, CDR3 DNA, CDR3 protein. D genes are given only for firm matches. Rows give clone size only sometimes, using once, few, many, or a class for an expanded clone.

len: 13
j_gene: TRBJ1-2
d_gene: .
abundance: .
v_gene: TRBV27
CDR3nt: TGTGCCAGCAGTTCACAGGGAAACTATGGCTACACCTTC
CDR3aa: CASSSQGNYGYTF

len: 12
j_gene: TRBJ1-2
d_gene: .
abundance: .
v_gene: TRBV28
CDR3nt: TGTGCCAGCAGACAACCGAACTATGGCTACACCTTC
CDR3aa: CASRQPNYGYTF

len: 19
j_gene: TRBJ2-7
d_gene: .
abundance: many
v_gene: TRBV9
CDR3nt: TGTGCCAGCAGCCCCAGGGGGTCAGGGTTTTGGCTAGCGGACTACGAGCAGTACTTC
CDR3aa: CASSPRGSGFWLADYEQYF

len: 12
j_gene: TRBJ2-7
d_gene: .
abundance: .
v_gene: TRBV2
CDR3nt: TGTGCCAGCAGCGGGACCTCCTACGAGCAGTACTTC
CDR3aa: CASSGTSYEQYF

len: 12
j_gene: TRBJ1-3
d_gene: .
abundance: few
v_gene: TRBV11-2
CDR3nt: TGTGCCAGCAGTTTAGCTGGAAACACCATATATTTT
CDR3aa: CASSLAGNTIYF

len: 14
j_gene: TRBJ2-3
d_gene: .
abundance: .
v_gene: TRBV5-1
CDR3nt: TGCGCCAGCAGCTTGGGGGCTGGGACAGATACGCAGTATTTT
CDR3aa: CASSLGAGTDTQYF

len: 14
j_gene: TRBJ2-1
d_gene: .
abundance: once
v_gene: TRBV10-2
CDR3nt: TGCGCCAGCACGGCGGGGAGAATTTACAATGAGCAGTTCTTC
CDR3aa: CASTAGRIYNEQFF

len: 12
j_gene: TRBJ1-1
d_gene: .
abundance: .
v_gene: TRBV10-3
CDR3nt: TGTGCCACCGGGGGGGGATGGACTGAAGCTTTCTTT
CDR3aa: CATGGGWTEAFF

len: 15
j_gene: TRBJ1-2
d_gene: TRBD1
abundance: few
v_gene: TRBV7-3
CDR3nt: TGTGCCAGCAGCTCGTCCGGACAGGGGGCCTATGGCTACACCTTC
CDR3aa: CASSSSGQGAYGYTF

len: 16
j_gene: TRBJ1-1
d_gene: .
abundance: .
v_gene: TRBV13
CDR3nt: TGTGCCAGCAGCCCGAGACCTTCTTCAGAGAACACTGAAGCTTTCTTT
CDR3aa: CASSPRPSSENTEAFF

len: 11
j_gene: TRBJ1-2
d_gene: .
abundance: .
v_gene: TRBV29-1
CDR3nt: TGCAGCGTTACGTTAAACTATGGCTACACCTTC
CDR3aa: CSVTLNYGYTF

len: 15
j_gene: TRBJ1-4
d_gene: .
abundance: .
v_gene: TRBV4-3
CDR3nt: TGCGCCAGCAGCCAAGATTGGGTGGTTAATGAAAAACTGTTTTTT
CDR3aa: CASSQDWVVNEKLFF

len: 16
j_gene: TRBJ2-5
d_gene: .
abundance: .
v_gene: TRBV7-9
CDR3nt: TGTGCCAGCAGCTTAGTCGGGTCCGGACAGCAAGAGACCCAGTACTTC
CDR3aa: CASSLVGSGQQETQYF

len: 13
j_gene: TRBJ2-5
d_gene: .
abundance: .
v_gene: TRBV18
CDR3nt: TGTGCCAGCTCACCTCGTAGTCAAGAGACCCAGTACTTC
CDR3aa: CASSPRSQETQYF

len: 14
j_gene: TRBJ1-3
d_gene: .
abundance: .
v_gene: TRBV2
CDR3nt: TGTGCCAGCAGTGACAGGGCTCCTGGAAACACCATATATTTT
CDR3aa: CASSDRAPGNTIYF

len: 15
j_gene: TRBJ2-3
d_gene: TRBD1
abundance: few
v_gene: TRBV10-1
CDR3nt: TGCGCCAGCAGCTCCGGGACAGGAGCTCCCGATACGCAGTATTTT
CDR3aa: CASSSGTGAPDTQYF

len: 16
j_gene: TRBJ2-1
d_gene: .
abundance: .
v_gene: TRBV11-1
CDR3nt: TGTGCCAGCAGCTTAAGGGGGGGGACCGATTACAATGAGCAGTTCTTC
CDR3aa: CASSLRGGTDYNEQFF

len: 8
j_gene: TRBJ1-2
d_gene: .
abundance: .
v_gene: TRBV5-1
CDR3nt: TGCGCCAGCAGAGGCTACACCTTC
CDR3aa: CASRGYTF

len: 12
j_gene: TRBJ1-1
d_gene: .
abundance: .
v_gene: TRBV2
CDR3nt: TGTGCCAGCAGAGAGGACAAGCGCGAAGCTTTCTTT
CDR3aa: CASREDKREAFF

len: 15
j_gene: TRBJ2-1
d_gene: .
abundance: .
v_gene: TRBV27
CDR3nt: TGTGCCAGCACCCAAGGGAGAACCCCCTACAATGAGCAGTTCTTC
CDR3aa: CASTQGRTPYNEQFF

len: 15
j_gene: TRBJ2-7
d_gene: .
abundance: many
v_gene: TRBV7-9
CDR3nt: TGTGCCAGCAGCTTAGTGGGGGTCCGCACCTACGAGCAGTACTTC
CDR3aa: CASSLVGVRTYEQYF

len: 15
j_gene: TRBJ1-1
d_gene: TRBD1
abundance: once
v_gene: TRBV11-1
CDR3nt: TGTGCCAGCAGCTACGGGACAGGGACGAACACTGAAGCTTTCTTT
CDR3aa: CASSYGTGTNTEAFF

len: 16
j_gene: TRBJ2-4
d_gene: TRBD1
abundance: .
v_gene: TRBV11-1
CDR3nt: TGTGCCAGCAGCTTAGGCAGGGGGTTTGTCAAAAACATTCAGTACTTC
CDR3aa: CASSLGRGFVKNIQYF

len: 12
j_gene: TRBJ1-1
d_gene: .
abundance: once
v_gene: TRBV28
CDR3nt: TGTGCCAGCGATACGGGGAACACTGAAGCTTTCTTT
CDR3aa: CASDTGNTEAFF

len: 15
j_gene: TRBJ1-1
d_gene: .
abundance: .
v_gene: TRBV28
CDR3nt: TGTGCCAGCAGTCCCGGACCGGCCGAGAGGGCTGAAGCTTTCTTT
CDR3aa: CASSPGPAERAEAFF

len: 14
j_gene: TRBJ2-2
d_gene: .
abundance: .
v_gene: TRBV6-1
CDR3nt: TGTGCCAGCAGTGAAGGCACGGACACCGGGGAGCTGTTTTTT
CDR3aa: CASSEGTDTGELFF

len: 16
j_gene: TRBJ1-4
d_gene: TRBD1
abundance: .
v_gene: TRBV15
CDR3nt: TGTGCCACCAGCATCGACAGGGGTGCAACTAATGAAAAACTGTTTTTT
CDR3aa: CATSIDRGATNEKLFF

len: 15
j_gene: TRBJ1-4
d_gene: TRBD1
abundance: .
v_gene: TRBV7-9
CDR3nt: TGTGCCAGCAGCTCCCGACAGGGTCGGAATGAAAAACTGTTTTTT
CDR3aa: CASSSRQGRNEKLFF

len: 16
j_gene: TRBJ2-5
d_gene: TRBD1
abundance: .
v_gene: TRBV5-6
CDR3nt: TGTGCCAGCAGCTGGGCGGGACAGGGGCTACAAGAGACCCAGTACTTC
CDR3aa: CASSWAGQGLQETQYF

len: 14
j_gene: TRBJ2-7
d_gene: .
abundance: .
v_gene: TRBV5-1
CDR3nt: TGCGCCAGCAGTTCCGGGACCAGCTCCTACGAGCAGTACTTC
CDR3aa: CASSSGTSSYEQYF

len: 14
j_gene: TRBJ1-1
d_gene: .
abundance: .
v_gene: TRBV15
CDR3nt: TGTGCCACCCGAAGTGGGAGAGTGGCCACTAAAGCTTTCTTT
CDR3aa: CATRSGRVATKAFF

len: 13
j_gene: TRBJ2-5
d_gene: .
abundance: many
v_gene: TRBV18
CDR3nt: TGTGCCAGCTCATCAAGACAGCAAGAGACCCAGTACTTC
CDR3aa: CASSSRQQETQYF

len: 15
j_gene: TRBJ1-4
d_gene: TRBD1
abundance: once
v_gene: TRBV7-2
CDR3nt: TGTGCCAGCAGCTCCTCGGGACAGTCTAATGAAAAACTGTTTTTT
CDR3aa: CASSSSGQSNEKLFF

len: 12
j_gene: TRBJ2-7
d_gene: .
abundance: .
v_gene: TRBV7-2
CDR3nt: TGTGCCAGCAGCTCCAGGGTCGACGAGCAGTACTTC
CDR3aa: CASSSRVDEQYF

len: 12
j_gene: TRBJ2-7
d_gene: .
abundance: .
v_gene: TRBV25-1
CDR3nt: TGTGCCAGCGGCTGGGACAACTACGAGCAGTACTTC
CDR3aa: CASGWDNYEQYF

len: 17
j_gene: TRBJ1-5
d_gene: TRBD1
abundance: many
v_gene: TRBV28
CDR3nt: TGTGCCAGCAGTTTCACCATCTACAGGGGGCCTACTCAGCCCCAGCATTTT
CDR3aa: CASSFTIYRGPTQPQHF

len: 13
j_gene: TRBJ2-1
d_gene: .
abundance: .
v_gene: TRBV10-3
CDR3nt: TGTGCCATCAGTGTTGTATTTGGAAATGAACAGTTCTTC
CDR3aa: CAISVVFGNEQFF

len: 14
j_gene: TRBJ2-3
d_gene: .
abundance: .
v_gene: TRBV4-2
CDR3nt: TGTGCCAGCAGCCAAGATTCGGGAGCATATACGCAGTATTTT
CDR3aa: CASSQDSGAYTQYF

len: 17
j_gene: TRBJ2-1
d_gene: TRBD2
abundance: few
v_gene: TRBV11-3
CDR3nt: TGTGCCAGCAGCTTAGGGGAGTTAGCGGGAGGATCCGATGAGCAGTTCTTC
CDR3aa: CASSLGELAGGSDEQFF

len: 15
j_gene: TRBJ2-5
d_gene: TRBD2
abundance: .
v_gene: TRBV28
CDR3nt: TGTGCCAGCAGTTTATCACTAGCGGGAGTGGAGACCCAGTACTTC
CDR3aa: CASSLSLAGVETQYF

len: 20
j_gene: TRBJ1-5
d_gene: .
abundance: .
v_gene: TRBV21-1
CDR3nt: TGTGCCAGCAGCAAAAGAAACCAAATCAACAGGGGCTGGAGCAATCAGCCCCAGCATTTT
CDR3aa: CASSKRNQINRGWSNQPQHF

len: 20
j_gene: TRBJ2-5
d_gene: .
abundance: once
v_gene: TRBV28
CDR3nt: TGTGCCAGCACCGTATCTAGCTGGGAGTGGATGCCAGTTCTCCAAGAGACCCAGTACTTC
CDR3aa: CASTVSSWEWMPVLQETQYF

len: 15
j_gene: TRBJ1-2
d_gene: TRBD1
abundance: .
v_gene: TRBV18
CDR3nt: TGTGCCAGCTCACCACCGACAGGGGGGAACTATGGCTACACCTTC
CDR3aa: CASSPPTGGNYGYTF

len: 14
j_gene: TRBJ2-1
d_gene: TRBD1
abundance: .
v_gene: TRBV29-1
CDR3nt: TGCAGCGTCGCCAAGACAGGGAATTACAATGAGCAGTTCTTC
CDR3aa: CSVAKTGNYNEQFF

len: 15
j_gene: TRBJ2-5
d_gene: .
abundance: once
v_gene: TRBV7-7
CDR3nt: TGTGCTAGCAGCTTGACCCCGGGACTGGAGGAGACCCAGTACTTC
CDR3aa: CASSLTPGLEETQYF

len: 15
j_gene: TRBJ1-4
d_gene: TRBD1
abundance: few
v_gene: TRBV4-2
CDR3nt: TGTGCCAGCAGCCAAGATGGGACAGGGGACGAAAAACTGTTTTTT
CDR3aa: CASSQDGTGDEKLFF

len: 12
j_gene: TRBJ1-2
d_gene: .
abundance: few
v_gene: TRBV11-2
CDR3nt: TGTGCCAGCAGCTTAGGGGACTATGGCTACACCTTC
CDR3aa: CASSLGDYGYTF

len: 16
j_gene: TRBJ2-3
d_gene: TRBD2
abundance: .
v_gene: TRBV5-5
CDR3nt: TGTGCCAGCAGCTTCTCTCCTAGCGGGAACTCAGATACGCAGTATTTT
CDR3aa: CASSFSPSGNSDTQYF

len: 16
j_gene: TRBJ2-1
d_gene: TRBD1
abundance: .
v_gene: TRBV10-2
CDR3nt: TGCGCCAGCAGTGAGGGACAGGGGTTTTACTACAATGAGCAGTTCTTC
CDR3aa: CASSEGQGFYYNEQFF

len: 14
j_gene: TRBJ1-3
d_gene: .
abundance: .
v_gene: TRBV28
CDR3nt: TGTGCCAGCCAGCCCTATTACTCTGGAAACACCATATATTTT
CDR3aa: CASQPYYSGNTIYF

len: 17
j_gene: TRBJ2-1
d_gene: .
abundance: .
v_gene: TRBV4-3
CDR3nt: TGCGCCAGCAGCCTTCAACTTCCGGCCCAGGGAGTCAATGAGCAGTTCTTC
CDR3aa: CASSLQLPAQGVNEQFF

len: 13
j_gene: TRBJ1-2
d_gene: .
abundance: .
v_gene: TRBV9
CDR3nt: TGTGCCAGCAGCAAACGTGACCTGGGTGGCTACACCTTC
CDR3aa: CASSKRDLGGYTF

len: 11
j_gene: TRBJ1-1
d_gene: .
abundance: .
v_gene: TRBV4-1
CDR3nt: TGCGCCAGCAGCCAAGAAGCTGAAGCTTTCTTT
CDR3aa: CASSQEAEAFF

len: 16
j_gene: TRBJ2-1
d_gene: TRBD2
abundance: once
v_gene: TRBV28
CDR3nt: TGTGCCAGCGGAAATGAGGTAGCGGGACTTTACAATGAGCAGTTCTTC
CDR3aa: CASGNEVAGLYNEQFF

len: 14
j_gene: TRBJ2-3
d_gene: .
abundance: .
v_gene: TRBV30
CDR3nt: TGTGCCTGGAGTGTCCCCGATGGGCACCGGTCGCAGTATTTT
CDR3aa: CAWSVPDGHRSQYF

len: 14
j_gene: TRBJ2-5
d_gene: TRBD1
abundance: .
v_gene: TRBV10-2
CDR3nt: TGCGCCAGCAATAACCGGGACAGAGAAGAGACCCAGTACTTC
CDR3aa: CASNNRDREETQYF

len: 15
j_gene: TRBJ2-1
d_gene: TRBD2
abundance: few
v_gene: TRBV11-2
CDR3nt: TGTGCCAGCAGTCAGCGGGAGGGGTCCTACAATGAGCAGTTCTTC
CDR3aa: CASSQREGSYNEQFF

len: 15
j_gene: TRBJ2-3
d_gene: .
abundance: .
v_gene: TRBV5-1
CDR3nt: TGCGCCAGCAGCTTGGTGGAATTCCGCACAGATACGCAGTATTTT
CDR3aa: CASSLVEFRTDTQYF

len: 14
j_gene: TRBJ2-1
d_gene: .
abundance: .
v_gene: TRBV5-1
CDR3nt: TGCGCCAGCAGCTTACGGACGGGAGACAATGAGCAGTTCTTC
CDR3aa: CASSLRTGDNEQFF